Below, one T cell receptor (beta chain) is given with its context. A read error likely explains this, since a far larger clone differs by one base. This record belongs to a study of low-dose radiotherapy and immunotherapy resistance in tumors. The overall study: Those assigned to Cohort 2 were treated with 1 Gy per fraction every two weeks (13 Gy in total over 26 weeks).

The sample's time point: before trial treatment. Patients qualified if they had advanced solid tumors that lacked tumor-infiltrating lymphocytes. Primers targeting TRAV and TRBV primed first-strand cDNA, covering alpha and beta chains. A roughly 20-cycle PCR with a constant-region primer and V-primer adapter amplified TCRs. In TCRdb, the reads were re-called with MiXCR into one record per CDR3 protein. The sample shows under 90,000 distinct CDR3 sequences, 15% to 20% of them seen only once. There are 14 residues in the CDR3. Between the trimmed V and J ends, which lost 9 bases and 3 bases, there was a span of 15 bases.

The V and J genes are TRBV12-3 or TRBV12-4 and TRBJ1-5; D is unclear. Sequencing used PBMCs, obtained before treatment. The source is a male donor with prostate cancer. Here the CDR3 reads CARRPSETNQPQHF. In DNA form, the CDR3 reads TGTGCCAGAAGGCCATCAGAGACCAATCAGCCCCAGCATTTT.